This record looks at one TCR beta chain sequence and its context. The junction departs from the called germline gene at one end, perhaps through a read error. Researchers partitioned CD4+ cells into CD45RA+ naive and CD45RA-negative memory subsets. The sample originates from a study of shared clonotypes between healthy human individuals. Authors' processing steps: ImmunoSEQ sequences covered only the junction and lacked quality scores; filtering therefore differed. The table came from immunoSEQ multiplex PCR; TCRdb's copy has only in-frame clones and leaves some out. V and J calls and clone size are given by that table; D and trimming were obtained from the DNA. The sample has roughly 2 million clones; 85% to 95% are singletons. The sequenced sample was naive CD4+ T cells sorted from blood. This sample's subset: CD45RA+ positively selected. This TCR came from a man aged 18 to 35 in good health.

The CDR3 DNA reads TGTGCCTGGACGGCAACAGCCTTTAACTATGGCTACATCTTC. Amino acid sequence: CAWTATAFNYGYIF. The genes are TRBV30 and TRBJ1-2; D gene unclear. CDR1 and CDR2 (germline): GTSNPN, SVGIG (reference sequence). CDR3 size: 14 residues.